This T cell receptor (beta chain) derives from a study of T cell responses to AZD1222 COVID-19 vaccine. Study overall: Pooled samples include second doses given at about 4 or 12 weeks.

Method: immunoSEQ multiplex PCR; TCRdb's copy keeps in-frame clones and lacks some. The sample yields about 140,000 clones, approximately 90% seen once. V dropped 3 bases and J dropped 9 bases, with 17 bases sitting between them. This CDR3 comprises 15 residues. The germline gives CDR1 KGHDR, CDR2 SFDVKD. Regarding this clone: As yet, its antigen is unknown.

Study conclusions and caveats: Females outnumbered males among donors, who were mostly white British; clonal diversity was possibly underestimated. Spike-specific TCR breadth and depth grew following two AZD1222 doses.

Sequences were derived from peripheral blood, sampled on day 0 of AZD1222 vaccination. The genes are TRBV24-1 and TRBJ2-1, with D tentatively TRBD2 (6 bases). The TCR originated in an adult in good health. The CDR3 loop is CATSDRPQGLSEQFF. CDR3 DNA: TGTGCCACCAGTGATCGCCCGCAGGGACTCTCTGAGCAGTTCTTC.